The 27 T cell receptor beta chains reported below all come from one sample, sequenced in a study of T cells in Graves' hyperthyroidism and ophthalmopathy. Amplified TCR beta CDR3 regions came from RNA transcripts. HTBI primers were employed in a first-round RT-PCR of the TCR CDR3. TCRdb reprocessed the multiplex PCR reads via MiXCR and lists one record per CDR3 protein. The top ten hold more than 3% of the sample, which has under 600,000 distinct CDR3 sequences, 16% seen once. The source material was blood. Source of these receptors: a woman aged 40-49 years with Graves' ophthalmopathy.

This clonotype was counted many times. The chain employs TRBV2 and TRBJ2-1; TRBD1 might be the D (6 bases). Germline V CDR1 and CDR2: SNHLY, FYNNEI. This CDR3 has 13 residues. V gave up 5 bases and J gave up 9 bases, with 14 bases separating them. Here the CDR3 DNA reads TGTGCCAGCAGTCCAGGCGAGGGGGTTGAGCAGTTCTTC. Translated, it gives CASSPGEGVEQFF.

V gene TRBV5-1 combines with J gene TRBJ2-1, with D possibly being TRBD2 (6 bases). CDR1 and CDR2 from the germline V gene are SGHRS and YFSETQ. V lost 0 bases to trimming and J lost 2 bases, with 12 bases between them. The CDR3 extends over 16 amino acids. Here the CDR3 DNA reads TGCGCCAGCAGCTTGGACGGGAGCATTACCTACAATGAGCAGTTCTTC. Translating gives CASSLDGSITYNEQFF.

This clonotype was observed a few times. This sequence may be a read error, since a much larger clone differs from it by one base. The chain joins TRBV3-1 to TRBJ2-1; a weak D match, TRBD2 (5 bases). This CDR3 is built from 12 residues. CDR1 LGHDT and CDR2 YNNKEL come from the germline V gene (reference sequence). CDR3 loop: CASSGERPERFF. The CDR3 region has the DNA TGTGCCAGCAGCGGGGAGAGACCTGAGCGGTTCTTC.

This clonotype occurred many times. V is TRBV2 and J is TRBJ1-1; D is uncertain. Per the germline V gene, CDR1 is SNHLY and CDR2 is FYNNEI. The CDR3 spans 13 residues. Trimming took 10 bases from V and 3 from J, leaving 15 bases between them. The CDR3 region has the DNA TGTGCCACCACTACAGAACCTGACACTGAAGCTTTCTTT. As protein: CATTTEPDTEAFF.

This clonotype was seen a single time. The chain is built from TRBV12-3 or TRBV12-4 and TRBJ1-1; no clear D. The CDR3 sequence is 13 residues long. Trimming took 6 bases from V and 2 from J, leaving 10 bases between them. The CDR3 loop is CASSARTNTEAFF. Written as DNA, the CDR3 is TGTGCCAGCAGCGCAAGGACCAACACTGAAGCTTTCTTT.

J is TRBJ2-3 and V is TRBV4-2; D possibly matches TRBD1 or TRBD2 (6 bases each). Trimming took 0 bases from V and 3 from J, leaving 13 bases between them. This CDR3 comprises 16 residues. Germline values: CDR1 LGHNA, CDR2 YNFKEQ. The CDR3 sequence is CASSQDRGPRTDTQYF. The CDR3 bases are TGTGCCAGCAGCCAAGATCGGGGGCCCAGAACAGATACGCAGTATTTT.

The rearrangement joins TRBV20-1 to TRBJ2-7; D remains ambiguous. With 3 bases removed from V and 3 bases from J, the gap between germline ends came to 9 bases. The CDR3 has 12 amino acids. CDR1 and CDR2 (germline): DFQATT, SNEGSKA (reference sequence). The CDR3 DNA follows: TGCAGTGCTAGTGCCGCAAACTACGAGCAGTACTTC. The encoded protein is CSASAANYEQYF.

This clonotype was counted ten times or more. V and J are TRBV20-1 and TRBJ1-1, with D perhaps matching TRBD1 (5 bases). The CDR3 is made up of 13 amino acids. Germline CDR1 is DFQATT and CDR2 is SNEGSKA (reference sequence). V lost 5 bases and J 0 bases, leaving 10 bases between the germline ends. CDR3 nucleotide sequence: TGCAGTGCTGGACAAGACTTGAACACTGAAGCTTTCTTT. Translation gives CSAGQDLNTEAFF.

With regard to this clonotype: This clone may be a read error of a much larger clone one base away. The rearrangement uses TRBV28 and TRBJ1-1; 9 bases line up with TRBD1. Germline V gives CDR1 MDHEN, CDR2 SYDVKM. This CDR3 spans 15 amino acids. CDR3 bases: TGTGCCAGCAGTTCGGACGGACAGGGGAGGACTGTAGCTTTCTTT. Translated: CASSSDGQGRTVAFF.

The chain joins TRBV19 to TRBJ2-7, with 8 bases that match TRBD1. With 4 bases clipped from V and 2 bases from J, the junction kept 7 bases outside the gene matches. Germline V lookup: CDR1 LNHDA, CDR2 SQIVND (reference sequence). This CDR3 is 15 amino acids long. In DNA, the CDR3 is TGTGCCAGTAGTACGGGGACAGGAGCACCCTACGAGCAGTACTTC. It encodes CASSTGTGAPYEQYF.

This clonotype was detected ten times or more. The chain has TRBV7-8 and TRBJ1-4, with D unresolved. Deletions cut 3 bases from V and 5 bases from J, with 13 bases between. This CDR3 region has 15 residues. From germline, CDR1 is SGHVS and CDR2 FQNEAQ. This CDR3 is CASSLVALSNEKLFF. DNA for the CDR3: TGTGCCAGCAGCTTGGTCGCCTTGTCAAATGAAAAACTGTTTTTT.

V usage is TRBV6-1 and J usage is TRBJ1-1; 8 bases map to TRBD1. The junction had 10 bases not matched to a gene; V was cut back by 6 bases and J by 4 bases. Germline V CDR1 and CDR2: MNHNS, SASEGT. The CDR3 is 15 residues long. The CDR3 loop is CASSPRQGAITEAFF. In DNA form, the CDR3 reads TGTGCCAGCAGCCCTAGGCAGGGGGCGATCACTGAAGCTTTCTTT.

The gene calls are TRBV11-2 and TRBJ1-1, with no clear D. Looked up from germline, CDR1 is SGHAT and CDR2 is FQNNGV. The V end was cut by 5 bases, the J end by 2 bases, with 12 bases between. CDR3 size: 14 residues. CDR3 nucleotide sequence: TGTGCCAGCAGCCCCTCGCCGGGAAACACTGAAGCTTTCTTT. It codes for CASSPSPGNTEAFF.

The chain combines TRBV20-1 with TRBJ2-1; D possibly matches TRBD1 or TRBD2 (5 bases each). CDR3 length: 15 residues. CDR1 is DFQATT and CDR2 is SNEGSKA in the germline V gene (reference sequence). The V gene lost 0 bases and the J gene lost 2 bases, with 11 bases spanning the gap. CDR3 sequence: CSARDLPGPYNEQFF. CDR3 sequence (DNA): TGCAGTGCTAGAGATTTACCGGGGCCCTACAATGAGCAGTTCTTC.

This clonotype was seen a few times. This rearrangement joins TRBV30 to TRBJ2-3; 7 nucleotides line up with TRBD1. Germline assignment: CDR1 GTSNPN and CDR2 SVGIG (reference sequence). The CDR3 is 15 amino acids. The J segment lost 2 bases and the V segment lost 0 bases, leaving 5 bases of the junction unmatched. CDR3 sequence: CAWSVGGPATDTQYF. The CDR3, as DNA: TGTGCCTGGAGTGTAGGGGGCCCAGCCACAGATACGCAGTATTTT.

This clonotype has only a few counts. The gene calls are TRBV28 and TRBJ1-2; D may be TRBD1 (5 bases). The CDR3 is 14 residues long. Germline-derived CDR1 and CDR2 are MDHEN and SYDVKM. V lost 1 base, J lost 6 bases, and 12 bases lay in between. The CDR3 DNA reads TGTGCCAGCAGTTTATTAGTAGGGGTCCATGGCTACACCTTC. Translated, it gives CASSLLVGVHGYTF.

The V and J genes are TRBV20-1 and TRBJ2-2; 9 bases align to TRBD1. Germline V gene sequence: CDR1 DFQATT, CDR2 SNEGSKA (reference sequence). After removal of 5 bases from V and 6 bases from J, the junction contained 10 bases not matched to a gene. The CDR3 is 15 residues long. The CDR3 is CSAADRGFSSGELFF. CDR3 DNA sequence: TGCAGTGCTGCCGACAGGGGGTTTTCCTCCGGGGAGCTGTTTTTT.

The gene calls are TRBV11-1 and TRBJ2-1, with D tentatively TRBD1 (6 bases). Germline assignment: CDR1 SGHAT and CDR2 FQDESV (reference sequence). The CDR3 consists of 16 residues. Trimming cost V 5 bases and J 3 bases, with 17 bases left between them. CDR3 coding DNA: TGTGCCAGCAGCCGCGCCCTAGGACAGAACTACAATGAGCAGTTCTTC. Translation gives CASSRALGQNYNEQFF.

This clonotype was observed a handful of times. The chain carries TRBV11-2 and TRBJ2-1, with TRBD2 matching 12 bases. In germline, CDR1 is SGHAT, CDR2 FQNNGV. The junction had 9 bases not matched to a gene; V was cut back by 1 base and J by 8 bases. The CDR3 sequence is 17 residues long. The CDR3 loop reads CASSLGSSGRASDEQFF. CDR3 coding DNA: TGTGCCAGCAGCTTAGGGTCTAGCGGGAGGGCCAGCGATGAGCAGTTCTTC.

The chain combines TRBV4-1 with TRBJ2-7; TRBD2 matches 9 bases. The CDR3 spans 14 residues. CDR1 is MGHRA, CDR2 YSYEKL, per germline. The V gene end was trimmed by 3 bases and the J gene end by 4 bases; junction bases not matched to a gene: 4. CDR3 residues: CASSQVAGVYEQYF. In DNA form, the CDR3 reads TGCGCCAGCAGCCAGGTAGCGGGAGTTTACGAGCAGTACTTC.

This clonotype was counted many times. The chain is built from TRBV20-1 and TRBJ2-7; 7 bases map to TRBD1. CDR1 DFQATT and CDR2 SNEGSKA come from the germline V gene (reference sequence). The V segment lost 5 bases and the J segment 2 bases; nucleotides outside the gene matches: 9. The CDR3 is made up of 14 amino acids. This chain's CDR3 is CSAQGWDSPYEQYF. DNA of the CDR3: TGCAGTGCTCAGGGATGGGACAGTCCCTACGAGCAGTACTTC.

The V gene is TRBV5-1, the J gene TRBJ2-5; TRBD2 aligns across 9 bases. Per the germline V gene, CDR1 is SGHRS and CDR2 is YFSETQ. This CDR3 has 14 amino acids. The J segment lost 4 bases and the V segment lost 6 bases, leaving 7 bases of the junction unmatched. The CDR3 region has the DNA TGCGCCAGCACGCGGGAGGGCCAGGGAGAGACCCAGTACTTC. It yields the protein CASTREGQGETQYF. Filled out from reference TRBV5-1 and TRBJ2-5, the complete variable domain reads KAGVTQTPRYLIKTRGQQVTLSCSPISGHRSVSWYQQTPGQGLQFLFEYFSETQRNKGNFPGRFSGRQFSNSRSEMNVSTLELGDSALYLCASTREGQGETQYFGPGTRLLVL.

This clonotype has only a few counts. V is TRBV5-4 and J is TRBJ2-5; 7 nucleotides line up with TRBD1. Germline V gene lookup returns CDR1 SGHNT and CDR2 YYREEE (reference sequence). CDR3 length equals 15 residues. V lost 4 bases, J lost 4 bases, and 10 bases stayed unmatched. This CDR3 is CASSHGTAPRETQYF. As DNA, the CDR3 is TGTGCCAGCAGCCACGGGACAGCACCACGAGAGACCCAGTACTTC.

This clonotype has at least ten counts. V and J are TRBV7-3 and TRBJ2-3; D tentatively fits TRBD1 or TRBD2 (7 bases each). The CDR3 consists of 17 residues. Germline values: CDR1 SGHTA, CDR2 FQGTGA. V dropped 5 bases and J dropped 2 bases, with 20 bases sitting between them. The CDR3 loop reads CASSPWEGRGDTDTQYF. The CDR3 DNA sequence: TGTGCCAGCAGCCCTTGGGAGGGCAGGGGGGACACAGATACGCAGTATTTT.

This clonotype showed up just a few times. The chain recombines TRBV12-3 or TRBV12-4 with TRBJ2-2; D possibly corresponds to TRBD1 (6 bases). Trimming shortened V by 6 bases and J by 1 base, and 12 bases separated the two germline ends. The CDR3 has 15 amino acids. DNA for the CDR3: TGTGCCAGCAGCTCACAGGGACAGAACACCGGGGAGCTGTTTTTT. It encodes CASSSQGQNTGELFF.

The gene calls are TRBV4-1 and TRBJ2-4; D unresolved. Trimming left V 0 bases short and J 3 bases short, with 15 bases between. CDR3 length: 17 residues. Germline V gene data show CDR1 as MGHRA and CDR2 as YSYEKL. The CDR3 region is CASSQELPRTLKNIQYF. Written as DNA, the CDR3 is TGCGCCAGCAGCCAAGAACTGCCCAGGACCCTCAAAAACATTCAGTACTTC.

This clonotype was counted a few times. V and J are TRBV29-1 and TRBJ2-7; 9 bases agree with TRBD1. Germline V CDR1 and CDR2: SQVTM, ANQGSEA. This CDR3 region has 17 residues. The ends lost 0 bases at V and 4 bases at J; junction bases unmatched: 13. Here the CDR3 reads CSVEDPNAGTGIYEQYF. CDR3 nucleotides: TGCAGCGTTGAAGATCCTAACGCCGGGACAGGGATATACGAGCAGTACTTC.